One sample yielded the 15 T cell receptor beta chains listed below, sequenced in a study of blood T cell repertoires in COVID-19. Clones were read by immunoSEQ multiplex PCR, and TCRdb kept only the in-frame ones, dropping some. This sample yields some 290,000 clones, of which under 90% are seen a single time; around 2.9% belongs to the top ten. Input material: peripheral blood. These receptors were obtained from a woman aged 55-75 years with active or convalescent COVID-19.

The chain uses TRBV7-9 and TRBJ1-2, with TRBD1 matching 9 bases. This CDR3 has 16 amino acids. The germline V gene encodes CDR1 SEHNR and CDR2 FQNEAQ (reference sequence). Trimming took 5 bases from V and 2 from J; bases not matched to a gene: 9. In nucleotides, the CDR3 is TGTGCCAGCAGCCCCCGGACAGGGGCCCCCAACTATGGCTACACCTTC. Its translation: CASSPRTGAPNYGYTF.

The chain combines TRBV15 with TRBJ1-2; no definite D call. There are 16 residues in the CDR3. The ends were cut back, 0 bases at V and 3 bases at J, with 14 bases in the middle. Germline V gene lookup returns CDR1 LNHNV and CDR2 YYDKDF (reference sequence). The CDR3 bases are TGTGCCACCAGCAGAGATCTGGTGCAGGCGCACTATGGCTACACCTTC. As protein: CATSRDLVQAHYGYTF.

This chain joins TRBV5-6 and TRBJ2-5; D is possibly TRBD2 (6 bases). V was trimmed by 0 bases and J by 1 base, leaving 10 bases between them. From germline, CDR1 is SGHDT and CDR2 YYEEEE. This CDR3 is 15 amino acids long. The DNA for the CDR3 is TGTGCCAGCAGCTTGGGACTAGTGTCCCAAGAGACCCAGTACTTC. This encodes CASSLGLVSQETQYF. Based on the CDR3 plus reference TRBV5-6 and TRBJ2-5, the full variable domain is DAGVTQSPTHLIKTRGQQVTLRCSPKSGHDTVSWYQQALGQGPQFIFQYYEEEERQRGNFPDRFSGHQFPNYSSELNVNALLLGDSALYLCASSLGLVSQETQYFGPGTRLLVL.

This clone appeared a few times. The chain uses TRBV6-5 and TRBJ2-7; TRBD2 matches 8 bases. The V and J ends lost 7 bases and 0 bases, in that order; junction bases with no gene match: 8. CDR1 and CDR2 (germline): MNHEY, SVGAGI. The CDR3 has 15 residues. This chain's CDR3 is CASTKPSGGSYEQYF. In DNA form, the CDR3 reads TGTGCCAGCACAAAGCCCAGCGGGGGCTCCTACGAGCAGTACTTC.

The chain joins TRBV19 to TRBJ2-5, with a weak D call TRBD1 (5 bases). CDR1 is LNHDA and CDR2 is SQIVND in the germline V gene (reference sequence). CDR3 size: 15 residues. V shed 5 bases and J shed 5 bases, with 18 bases lying between them. The chain's CDR3 is CASSLSGIGQETQYF. Written as DNA, the CDR3 is TGTGCCAGTAGTTTATCAGGGATTGGGCAGGAGACCCAGTACTTC.

The chain has TRBV3-1 (or the pseudogene TRBV3-2) and TRBJ2-5, with TRBD2 matching 8 bases. J was trimmed by 4 bases and V by 4 bases; bases with no gene match: 14. This CDR3 has 17 residues. Germline-derived CDR1 and CDR2 are LGHDT and YNNKEL (reference sequence). The CDR3, as DNA: TGTGCCAGCAGCCGGGCGGGGGGAGGAGCTGCATCAGAGACCCAGTACTTC. Translation gives CASSRAGGGAASETQYF.

The chain carries TRBV27 and TRBJ1-6; 7 bases are a match to TRBD1. The trim removed 6 bases at V and 4 bases at J, leaving 6 bases unmatched. Germline V gives CDR1 MNHEY, CDR2 SMNVEV (reference sequence). CDR3 length: 15 residues. CDR3 region: CASSQTGMYNSPLHF. The CDR3 DNA follows: TGTGCCAGCAGCCAGACAGGGATGTATAATTCACCCCTCCACTTT.

This clone was recorded once. The V gene is TRBV6-5, the J gene TRBJ1-1; 8 positions match TRBD1. This CDR3 spans 16 amino acids. Germline CDR1 reads MNHEY; CDR2 reads SVGAGI. V lost 2 bases, J lost 5 bases, and 10 bases stayed unmatched. CDR3 in amino acids: CASSYGFLRGRTEAFF. The CDR3 DNA sequence: TGTGCCAGCAGTTACGGGTTCCTCAGGGGGCGTACTGAAGCTTTCTTT.

The CDR3 coding sequence is TGTGCCAGCACCACGACGGGGACAGGGGAGGGTGGCTACACCTTC. It specifies CASTTTGTGEGGYTF. The gene calls are TRBV7-9 and TRBJ1-2; TRBD1 matches 10 bases. Germline lookup yields CDR1 SEHNR and CDR2 FQNEAQ (reference sequence). The CDR3 sequence is 15 residues long. Unmatched junction bases numbered 12, after V lost 7 bases and J lost 7 bases.

This rearrangement joins TRBV27 to TRBJ2-3; 14 bases line up with TRBD2. Germline lookup yields CDR1 MNHEY and CDR2 SMNVEV (reference sequence). The V gene end was trimmed by 6 bases and the J gene end by 5 bases; junction bases not matched to a gene: 10. The CDR3 spans 17 residues. The CDR3 sequence is CASSARLAGGIGDTQYF. The CDR3 DNA sequence: TGTGCCAGCAGCGCAAGACTAGCGGGGGGGATAGGAGATACGCAGTATTTT.

V gene TRBV6-5 combines with J gene TRBJ1-1, with TRBD1 as a possible D gene (5 bases). With 2 bases removed from V and 4 bases from J, the gap between germline ends came to 8 bases. Germline V CDR1 and CDR2: MNHEY, SVGAGI. CDR3 length: 13 residues. CDR3 sequence reads: CASSYGGGTEAFF. In DNA, the CDR3 is TGTGCCAGCAGTTACGGGGGGGGCACTGAAGCTTTCTTT.

The V and J genes are TRBV4-2 and TRBJ1-4; TRBD1 matches at 9 bases. Germline CDR1 is LGHNA and CDR2 is YNFKEQ. The CDR3 length is 15 residues. V lost 3 bases to trimming and J lost 8 bases; unmatched junction nucleotides: 7. CDR3 coding DNA: TGTGCCAGCAGCCAGGAACAGGGGGCAAGGGAAAAACTGTTTTTT. Residues: CASSQEQGAREKLFF.

The rearrangement joins TRBV13 to TRBJ2-1; 10 positions match TRBD2. With V trimmed by 3 bases and J by 9 bases, 8 bases remained unmatched. This CDR3 spans 15 amino acids. Looked up from germline, CDR1 is PRHDT and CDR2 is FYEKMQ (reference sequence). This CDR3 is CASSFKRGGISEQFF. In DNA, the CDR3 is TGTGCCAGCAGCTTTAAGCGGGGGGGTATAAGTGAGCAGTTCTTC.

The J gene is TRBJ2-7, the V gene TRBV27; 8 bases align to TRBD1. The germline CDR1 and CDR2 sequences are MNHEY and SMNVEV (reference sequence). This CDR3 is 15 amino acids long. The V segment lost 5 bases and the J segment 3 bases; nucleotides outside the gene matches: 9. In DNA form, the CDR3 reads TGTGCCAGCAGTATCACCGGGACAGGAAGCTACGAGCAGTACTTC. Residues: CASSITGTGSYEQYF.

This clone has just one count. The chain combines TRBV23-1 with TRBJ2-1; 10 bases agree with TRBD2. TRBV23-1 counts as an open reading frame of uncertain function. The V and J ends lost 2 bases and 4 bases, in that order; junction bases with no gene match: 5. The CDR3 consists of 16 residues. CDR3 loop: CASSQAQAGGYNEQFF. The DNA for the CDR3 is TGCGCCAGCAGTCAAGCGCAAGCGGGGGGGTACAATGAGCAGTTCTTC.